The 7 T cell receptor beta chains in this list originate from one sample, sequenced in a study of cytomegalovirus exposure and HLA in healthy donors. Primers included in the PCR were 60 Vbeta and 13 Jbeta primers. Clones were read by immunoSEQ multiplex PCR, and TCRdb kept only the in-frame ones, dropping some. The sample lists about 190,000 clones, roughly 74% occurring once. Specimen: PBMCs. The receptor source for this set is a woman under 40 in good health and CMV-seropositive.

The V call is TRBV9, the J call TRBJ2-1; TRBD2 aligns across 8 bases. The CDR3 loop spans 14 amino acids. V trimming: 4 bases; J trimming: 4 bases; junction bases outside the gene matches: 4. The germline V gene encodes CDR1 SGDLS and CDR2 YYNGEE. CDR3 nucleotide sequence: TGTGCCAGCAGCCGGGAGGGGGGGTACAATGAGCAGTTCTTC. This encodes CASSREGGYNEQFF.

This chain uses TRBV2 with TRBJ2-7; a possible D gene is TRBD1 (6 bases). V gave up 6 bases and J gave up 0 bases, with 21 bases separating them. The CDR3 runs to 17 residues. From germline, CDR1 is SNHLY and CDR2 FYNNEI. For the CDR3, the DNA is TGTGCCAGCAGCTTGACCCTTAGGGACACATACTCCTACGAGCAGTACTTC. Protein: CASSLTLRDTYSYEQYF.

The table lists this clone with a few counts. The chain uses TRBV9 and TRBJ2-7, with a possible D match to TRBD2 (6 bases). Trimming took off 4 bases at V and 7 bases at J, with 15 bases between the two ends. From germline, CDR1 is SGDLS and CDR2 YYNGEE. This CDR3 is built from 13 residues. The DNA of the CDR3 is TGTGCCAGCAGCACGACTGCCCGGGGGGAGCAGTACTTC. It is translated as CASSTTARGEQYF.

The rearrangement links TRBV30 to TRBJ2-3; the match to TRBD2 covers 10 bases. Trimming took 0 bases from V and 2 from J; bases not matched to a gene: 5. Germline V CDR1 and CDR2: GTSNPN, SVGIG (reference sequence). The CDR3 spans 16 residues. CDR3 in amino acids: CAWSVGLAGDTDTQYF. The CDR3, as DNA: TGTGCCTGGAGTGTGGGGCTAGCGGGAGACACAGATACGCAGTATTTT.

The chain is built from TRBV5-1 and TRBJ2-6; 11 bases match TRBD1. V lost 0 bases, J lost 1 base, and 18 bases stayed unmatched. Germline values: CDR1 SGHRS, CDR2 YFSETQ. This CDR3 contains 23 residues. DNA for the CDR3: TGCGCCAGCAGCTTGGAGACCCTCGGGAGGGGACAGGGGGTTGGTTCTGGGGCCAACGTCCTGACTTTC. The encoded protein is CASSLETLGRGQGVGSGANVLTF.

CDR3 region: CASSVAGRGSGNTIYF. Written as DNA, the CDR3 is TGTGCCAGCAGCGTAGCTGGCAGGGGGTCTGGAAACACCATATATTTT. The chain employs TRBV9 and TRBJ1-3; 7 bases align to TRBD1. CDR1 is SGDLS and CDR2 is YYNGEE in the germline V gene. The CDR3 extends over 16 amino acids. Trimming removed 0 bases from V and 1 base from J; junction bases left unmatched: 4.

This sequence joins TRBV7-6 and TRBJ2-1, with TRBD2 matching 11 bases. V was pared by 3 bases and J by 4 bases, with 5 bases of the junction left unmatched. Germline CDR1 and CDR2: SGHVS and FNYEAQ. The CDR3 has 16 amino acids. CDR3 residues: CASSFTSGGPYNEQFF. The CDR3, as DNA: TGTGCCAGCAGCTTTACTAGCGGGGGCCCGTACAATGAGCAGTTCTTC.